This entry describes one T cell receptor beta chain. As yet, its antigen is unknown. With the read ending 3 residues before the CDR3 end, the germline J gene is used to fill in that end. Germline CDR1 reads GTSNPN; CDR2 reads SVGIG (reference sequence). The trim removed 8 bases at V and 4 bases at J, leaving 13 bases unmatched. CDR3 length: 14 residues. The protocol was immunoSEQ multiplex PCR, while the TCRdb copy is restricted to in-frame clones and leaves out a portion. The sample yields around 13,000 clones, without any singletons. The data were taken from a study of T cell clonality in common variable immunodeficiency. The study, taken as a whole, reports: Fewer deletions and N-nucleotide insertions were reportedly seen in common variable immunodeficiency TCR beta sequences.

The receptor comes from a human donor with common variable immunodeficiency. The V call is TRBV30, the J call TRBJ1-2, with TRBD1 matching 7 bases. Material for sequencing was peripheral blood mononuclear cells. Incomplete CDR3 DNA: TGTGCCGGGGACCGAGGGGGCTCAGGCTATGGC. Translating it yields CAGDRGGSGYG. The CDR3 in full is CAGDRGGSGYGYTF.